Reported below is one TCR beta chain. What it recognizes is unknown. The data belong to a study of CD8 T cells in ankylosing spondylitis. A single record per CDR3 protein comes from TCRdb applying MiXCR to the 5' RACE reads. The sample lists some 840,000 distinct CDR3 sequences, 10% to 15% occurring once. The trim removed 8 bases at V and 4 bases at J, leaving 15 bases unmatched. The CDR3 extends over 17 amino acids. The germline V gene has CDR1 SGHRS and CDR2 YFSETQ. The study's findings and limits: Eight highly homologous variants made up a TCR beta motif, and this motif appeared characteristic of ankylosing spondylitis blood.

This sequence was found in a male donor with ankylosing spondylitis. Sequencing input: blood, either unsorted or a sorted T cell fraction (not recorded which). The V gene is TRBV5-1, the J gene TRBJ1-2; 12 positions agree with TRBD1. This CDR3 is CASSSQGQGARGYGYTF. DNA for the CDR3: TGCGCCAGTTCTAGCCAGGGACAGGGGGCGCGTGGCTATGGCTACACCTTC.